A single sample is the source of the 26 T cell receptor beta chains below, sequenced in a study of blood T cell repertoires in COVID-19. This table comes from immunoSEQ multiplex PCR, and its TCRdb copy is limited to in-frame clones, with some not included. The sample carries roughly 59,000 clones, 65% to 80% recorded once. The sample taken for sequencing was peripheral blood. The receptors come from a human donor in a cohort sampled during active COVID-19.

The chain employs TRBV11-3 and TRBJ2-1, with 7 bases aligning to TRBD2. V gave up 0 bases and J gave up 4 bases; unmatched junction bases: 6. Germline-derived CDR1 and CDR2 are SGHNT and YENEEA. This CDR3 has 16 amino acids. The CDR3 spells CASSLEAGVRYNEQFF. CDR3 DNA: TGTGCCAGCAGCTTAGAGGCGGGAGTAAGGTACAATGAGCAGTTCTTC.

The chain uses TRBV2 and TRBJ1-4, with 7 bases lining up with TRBD1. V lost 4 bases to trimming and J lost 5 bases; unmatched junction nucleotides: 4. This CDR3 is 14 amino acids long. CDR1 and CDR2 from the germline V gene are SNHLY and FYNNEI. Written as DNA, the CDR3 is TGTGCCAGCAGTGCAGGGGGTGTAAATGAAAAACTGTTTTTT. Its protein product is CASSAGGVNEKLFF.

The chain is built from TRBV6-6 and TRBJ2-3; the D gene is possibly TRBD2 (5 bases). Germline CDR1 reads MNHNY; CDR2 reads SVGAGI (reference sequence). V was pared by 0 bases and J by 4 bases, with 11 bases between. There are 15 residues in the CDR3. The CDR3 region has the DNA TGTGCCAGCAGTTACTCCCTACTAGTACCAGATACGCAGTATTTT. It translates to CASSYSLLVPDTQYF.

J is TRBJ2-1 and V is TRBV19, with 9 nucleotides matching TRBD2. Germline-derived CDR1 and CDR2 are LNHDA and SQIVND (reference sequence). J lost 7 bases, V lost 3 bases, and 10 bases had no gene match. This CDR3 comprises 16 residues. The CDR3 here is CASSMLELAGRNEQFF. The CDR3 DNA is TGTGCCAGTAGTATGCTTGAGCTAGCGGGAAGGAATGAGCAGTTCTTC. Looking up the rest from reference TRBV19 and TRBJ2-1 gives the full variable domain: DGGITQSPKYLFRKEGQNVTLSCEQNLNHDAMYWYRQDPGQGLRLIYYSQIVNDFQKGDIAEGYSVSREKKESFPLTVTSAQKNPTAFYLCASSMLELAGRNEQFFGPGTRLTVL.

CDR3 DNA sequence: TGCGCCAGCAGCTCTATGACAGGGGTCTCCTACGAGCAGTACTTC. The encoded protein is CASSSMTGVSYEQYF. The rearrangement joins TRBV5-1 to TRBJ2-7; 8 bases map to TRBD1. Trimming cost V 3 bases and J 0 bases; bases outside gene matches: 5. This CDR3 contains 15 residues. The germline CDR1 and CDR2 sequences are SGHRS and YFSETQ.

J is TRBJ2-1 and V is TRBV7-2; 7 nucleotides line up with TRBD2. The CDR3 covers 16 residues. Per the germline V gene, CDR1 is SGHTA and CDR2 is FQGNSA. The V gene end was trimmed by 3 bases and the J gene end by 0 bases; junction bases not matched to a gene: 5. CDR3 sequence reads: CASSFRLADSYNEQFF. DNA for the CDR3: TGTGCCAGCAGCTTTCGGCTAGCGGACTCCTACAATGAGCAGTTCTTC.

This clone was seen only a few times. V gene TRBV7-2 combines with J gene TRBJ2-1; D might be TRBD1 (5 bases). This CDR3 region has 17 residues. The V end lost 4 bases, the J end lost 1 base, and 17 bases lay between the germline ends. Germline CDR1 is SGHTA and CDR2 is FQGNSA. CDR3 amino acids: CASSSPSRAFSYNEQFF. CDR3 DNA sequence: TGTGCCAGCAGCTCTCCGTCCAGGGCATTTTCCTACAATGAGCAGTTCTTC.

The CDR3 here is CAISPERGQSYEQYF. DNA for the CDR3: TGTGCCATCTCCCCCGAGAGGGGGCAATCCTACGAGCAGTACTTC. This rearrangement joins TRBV10-3 to TRBJ2-7; 7 bases agree with TRBD1. V was pared by 8 bases and J by 1 base, with 11 bases of the junction left unmatched. The CDR3 extends over 15 amino acids. From germline, CDR1 is ENHRY and CDR2 SYGVKD.

CDR3 protein: CASSPLQHNEKLFF. CDR3 nucleotide sequence: TGTGCCAGCTCACCACTACAGCATAATGAAAAACTGTTTTTT. The chain recombines TRBV18 with TRBJ1-4; D is undetermined. The V gene's germline CDR1 is KGHSH and CDR2 LQKENI. V lost 1 base, J lost 4 bases, and 7 bases lay in between. The CDR3 has 14 residues.

This chain connects TRBV4-3 to TRBJ2-1; 9 positions match TRBD2. Germline loops: CDR1 LGHNA, CDR2 YSLEER. There are 16 residues in the CDR3. V lost 1 base to trimming and J lost 3 bases; unmatched junction nucleotides: 4. The CDR3 DNA reads TGCGCCAGCAGCCAAGGGGGGACTAGCTTCTACAATGAGCAGTTCTTC. It is translated as CASSQGGTSFYNEQFF.

The rearrangement joins TRBV27 to TRBJ2-7, with 7 positions matching TRBD2. Germline V gives CDR1 MNHEY, CDR2 SMNVEV (reference sequence). V was pared by 6 bases and J by 4 bases, with 6 bases of the junction left unmatched. There are 13 residues in the CDR3. CDR3 DNA sequence: TGTGCCAGCAGCCTAAGGGAGGGGTACGAGCAGTACTTC. Translation gives CASSLREGYEQYF.

This chain joins TRBV28 and TRBJ2-7, with D perhaps TRBD1 (6 bases). CDR3 size: 14 residues. Trimming shortened V by 11 bases and J by 1 base, and 18 bases separated the two germline ends. CDR1 MDHEN and CDR2 SYDVKM come from the germline V gene. CDR3 DNA: TGTGCCGGCTCAGGGGACGGGGAATCCTACGAGCAGTACTTC. Amino acid sequence: CAGSGDGESYEQYF. The full variable domain, in which reference TRBV28 and TRBJ2-7 provide the parts outside the CDR3, is DVKVTQSSRYLVKRTGEKVFLECVQDMDHENMFWYRQDPGLGLRLIYFSYDVKMKEKGDIPEGYSVSREKKERFSLILESASTNQTSMYLCAGSGDGESYEQYFGPGTRLTVT.

The V and J genes are TRBV29-1 and TRBJ2-7; D might be TRBD2 (6 bases). Germline V CDR1 and CDR2: SQVTM, ANQGSEA. The CDR3 has 14 amino acids. Trimming left V 6 bases short and J 4 bases short, with 19 bases between. CDR3: CSVPGTQKAYEQYF. In DNA form, the CDR3 reads TGCAGCGTCCCCGGGACTCAAAAAGCGTACGAGCAGTACTTC.

The gene calls are TRBV2 and TRBJ2-2, with 9 bases aligning to TRBD1. The CDR3 is 14 amino acids. Germline CDR1 reads SNHLY; CDR2 reads FYNNEI. V was pared by 6 bases and J by 1 base, with 0 bases of the junction left unmatched. This CDR3 reads CASRDRGNTGELFF. CDR3 nucleotide sequence: TGTGCCAGCAGGGACAGGGGGAACACCGGGGAGCTGTTTTTT.

This clone showed up just a few times. The gene calls are TRBV30 and TRBJ1-5, with TRBD1 identical over 7 bases. The CDR3 totals 15 residues. The germline V gene has CDR1 GTSNPN and CDR2 SVGIG (reference sequence). V lost 5 bases to trimming and J lost 2 bases; unmatched junction nucleotides: 9. This CDR3 reads CAWETGARGNQPQHF. The CDR3 bases are TGTGCCTGGGAAACAGGGGCGAGGGGCAATCAGCCCCAGCATTTT.

In its sample, this clone was seen a few times. The chain recombines TRBV9 with TRBJ2-2, with D unclear. Trimming removed 4 bases at V and 7 bases at J, with 8 bases between. Germline CDR1 SGDLS, CDR2 YYNGEE. The CDR3 has 12 amino acids. CDR3 sequence (DNA): TGTGCCAGCAGCCCACACCTCGGGGAGCTGTTTTTT. It yields the protein CASSPHLGELFF.

CDR3 loop: CASSLAEGGYNEQFF. The CDR3 DNA reads as TGTGCCAGCAGCTTAGCGGAAGGGGGTTACAATGAGCAGTTCTTC. The chain recombines TRBV11-3 with TRBJ2-1; D possibly corresponds to TRBD1 (6 bases). V shed 1 base and J shed 4 bases, with 11 bases lying between them. Germline V CDR1 and CDR2: SGHNT, YENEEA. This CDR3 is 15 amino acids long.

This clone has more than one count but fewer than ten. V is TRBV7-2 and J is TRBJ2-5; D is perhaps TRBD1 (5 bases). The germline V gene encodes CDR1 SGHTA and CDR2 FQGNSA. The CDR3 is made up of 13 amino acids. V lost 5 bases, J lost 5 bases, and 12 bases lay in between. CDR3 loop: CASSRKGRETQYF. CDR3 nucleotide sequence: TGTGCCAGCAGCCGTAAGGGGCGGGAGACCCAGTACTTC.

The V gene is TRBV19, the J gene TRBJ1-1; 7 bases align to TRBD1. This CDR3 has 17 residues. Germline CDR1 LNHDA, CDR2 SQIVND (reference sequence). The V gene end was trimmed by 5 bases and the J gene end by 5 bases; junction bases not matched to a gene: 17. DNA of the CDR3: TGTGCCAGTAGTCGGATCCGTAACAGGGGAGCGGAGACTGAAGCTTTCTTT. Its translation: CASSRIRNRGAETEAFF.

The chain couples TRBV19 to TRBJ1-5; 8 bases match TRBD1. Trimming took 6 bases from V and 5 from J; bases not matched to a gene: 9. The CDR3 runs to 15 residues. Germline V gives CDR1 LNHDA, CDR2 SQIVND (reference sequence). The CDR3 DNA follows: TGTGCCAGTAGCATGACAGGGGTCGGCTATCAGCCCCAGCATTTT. Protein sequence: CASSMTGVGYQPQHF.

This clone was recorded only once. The chain carries TRBV30 and TRBJ1-3, with D unresolved. CDR1 is GTSNPN, CDR2 SVGIG, per germline (reference sequence). V dropped 3 bases and J dropped 2 bases, with 8 bases sitting between them. The CDR3 has 13 amino acids. CDR3 coding DNA: TGTGCCTGGAGGCGACTTGCTGGAAACACCATATATTTT. Translated, it gives CAWRRLAGNTIYF.

CDR3 nucleotide sequence: TGTGCCAGCAGCGAAGAGGATCAATTTAACTATGGCTACACCTTC. It is translated as CASSEEDQFNYGYTF. The chain employs TRBV9 and TRBJ1-2; D uncertain. V shed 3 bases and J shed 1 base, with 13 bases lying between them. The CDR3 contains 15 residues. The V gene's germline CDR1 is SGDLS and CDR2 YYNGEE.

This clone has only a few counts. This chain joins TRBV5-4 and TRBJ1-1; 7 bases match TRBD1. The germline V gene has CDR1 SGHNT and CDR2 YYREEE (reference sequence). The CDR3 is 14 amino acids. The junction had 9 bases not matched to a gene; V was cut back by 6 bases and J by 4 bases. CDR3 protein: CASIHDRDGTEAFF. The DNA for the CDR3 is TGTGCCAGCATCCATGACAGGGATGGCACTGAAGCTTTCTTT.

The chain uses TRBV6-5 and TRBJ1-4; perhaps TRBD1 as D (5 bases). The CDR3 is 15 amino acids. In germline, CDR1 is MNHEY, CDR2 SVGAGI. The V gene lost 6 bases and the J gene lost 0 bases, with 11 bases spanning the gap. CDR3 protein: CASSGGMATNEKLFF. In DNA form, the CDR3 reads TGTGCCAGCAGCGGGGGAATGGCAACTAATGAAAAACTGTTTTTT.

The rearrangement links TRBV6-2 or TRBV6-3 to TRBJ1-1; D uncertain. Germline-derived CDR1 and CDR2 are MNHEY and SVGEGT. The length of the CDR3 is 16 residues. The V end lost 2 bases, the J end lost 1 base, and 14 bases lay between the germline ends. CDR3 nucleotides: TGTGCCAGCAGTTACGGTCTCCGGTTACCGAACACTGAAGCTTTCTTT. Amino acids: CASSYGLRLPNTEAFF.

The chain links TRBV18 to TRBJ1-1, with 9 bases that match TRBD1. Germline lookup yields CDR1 KGHSH and CDR2 LQKENI. The CDR3 totals 16 residues. After removal of 3 bases from V and 4 bases from J, the junction contained 9 bases not matched to a gene. The CDR3, as DNA: TGTGCCAGCTCACCTAGGACAGGGGAGTTGCGCACTGAAGCTTTCTTT. Translated, it gives CASSPRTGELRTEAFF.